This TCR beta chain was documented in a study of yellow fever vaccine responses in identical twins. CDR3 length: 14 amino acids. Deletions cut 8 bases from V and 6 bases from J, with 19 bases between. Germline V gene data show CDR1 as PRHDT and CDR2 as FYEKMQ (reference sequence). Study-wide findings and caveats: Twins' vaccine T cell responses reportedly seemed partly convergent and partly personalized.

TCRdb re-analysed the RT-PCR reads in MiXCR, keeping a single row per CDR3 protein. The data show 9,800 or so distinct CDR3 sequences, with over 70% seen just once and roughly 2% held by the top ten. About this clonotype itself: Its antigen is not identified.

This receptor was taken from a woman in her late teens or twenties who received the yellow fever vaccine. Here the sequenced sample was T cells from blood (PBMCs), unsorted or a sorted subset (not recorded which), taken before or after yellow fever vaccination (not recorded which). This chain joins TRBV13 and TRBJ1-2; D gene uncertain. The CDR3 loop is CASSWTDDVHGYTF. DNA for the CDR3: TGTGCCAGCTCCTGGACGGATGATGTTCATGGCTACACCTTC.